This T cell receptor (beta chain) comes out of a study of CXCR3-negative and CXCR3-positive naive CD8 T cells. Across the whole study: Roughly 140 million TRB reads in total, about 1.5 +/- 0.3 million per library. Study outcomes and limitations: Partly lower CXCR3 expression followed cryopreservation, and most assays relied on fresh PBMCs. Across naive subsets, surface CD5 expression was comparable, and TCR strength was inferred from properties of the TRB CDR3.

Researchers prepared the TRB cDNA libraries using 5' RACE with UMI labels. TCRdb reanalyzed the 5' RACE reads and collapses them to one entry per CDR3 protein, without DNA. Recorded for this sample: about 40,000 distinct CDR3 sequences. The germline gives CDR1 PRHDT, CDR2 FYEKMQ (reference sequence). The CDR3 covers 15 residues. A remark on this clonotype: Its antigen is undetermined.

The source is a human donor in good health. Some clones in this sample may be carry-over from other donors' samples. Sequencing used memory CD8+ T cells from blood. V usage is TRBV13 and J usage is TRBJ1-2. The CDR3 reads CASSLGRRGDYGYTF. Using reference TRBV13 and TRBJ1-2 for the parts outside the CDR3, the full variable domain is AAGVIQSPRHLIKEKRETATLKCYPIPRHDTVYWYQQGPGQDPQFLISFYEKMQSDKGSIPDRFSAQQFSDYHSELNMSSLELGDSALYFCASSLGRRGDYGYTFGSGTRLTVV.